The rows below give T cell receptor beta chains drawn from one sample of a study of ipilimumab plus nivolumab after autologous stem cell transplantation. Measured with immunoSEQ multiplex PCR; TCRdb has only the in-frame clones, and not every one. Of tens of thousands of clones detected, about 88% appear once; the ten largest clones hold about 0.97%. This specimen consisted of PBMCs, obtained in a trial of ipilimumab plus nivolumab as post-transplant consolidation. The source is a male donor with multiple myeloma. The CDR3 runs from the conserved cysteine through the conserved F or W. A D gene is named only where the DNA matches it firmly. Clone size is given for some rows only: seen once, a few or many times, or a class if the clone is expanded.

- once TRBJ1-1 TRBV29-1 CSAAGAGGEAFF TGCAGCGCCGCGGGTGCGGGCGGTGAAGCTTTCTTT
- - TRBJ2-7 TRBV1 CTSSQEASGCPYEQYF TGCACCAGCAGCCAAGAAGCTAGCGGGTGTCCCTACGAGCAGTACTTC
- - TRBJ1-6 TRBV30 CAWSVPQHPGNSPLHF TGTGCCTGGAGTGTACCGCAGCATCCAGGGAATTCACCCCTCCACTTT
- few TRBJ1-1 TRBV2 CARIRFVDTEAFF TGTGCCAGAATCAGATTCGTGGACACTGAAGCTTTCTTT
TRBD1 - TRBJ2-7 TRBV5-5 CASSQQTGGPPYEQYF TGTGCCAGCAGCCAACAGACAGGGGGCCCACCCTACGAGCAGTACTTC
- - TRBJ2-2 TRBV28 CASSNTRWSVSTGELFF TGTGCCAGCAGTAATACTCGGTGGTCGGTGAGCACCGGGGAGCTGTTTTTT
- - TRBJ2-3 TRBV19 CASRGGYTQYF TGTGCCAGTAGAGGGGGGTATACGCAGTATTTT
TRBD2 - TRBJ2-3 TRBV5-1 CASSPLAGEDTQYF TGCGCCAGCAGCCCACTAGCGGGAGAAGATACGCAGTATTTT
- - TRBJ2-1 TRBV28 CASSLPFDYNEQFF TGTGCCAGCAGTCTCCCGTTCGACTACAATGAGCAGTTCTTC
- once TRBJ1-1 TRBV19 CASSMGSDTEAFF TGTGCCAGTAGTATGGGGTCTGACACTGAAGCTTTCTTT
TRBD1 - TRBJ1-4 TRBV29-1 CSVEDQGVLPTNEKLFF TGCAGCGTTGAAGATCAGGGGGTTTTACCAACTAATGAAAAACTGTTTTTT
- few TRBJ2-1 TRBV7-3 CASSLITPITGPYNEQFF TGTGCCAGCAGCTTAATAACGCCTATTACAGGCCCTTACAATGAGCAGTTCTTC
- - TRBJ2-5 TRBV7-9 CASSPSGPETQYF TGTGCCAGCAGCCCCTCGGGGCCGGAGACCCAGTACTTC
- - TRBJ2-5 TRBV5-1 CASSSIGTSGTQYF TGCGCCAGCAGCTCCATTGGGACCTCCGGGACCCAGTACTTC
- - TRBJ2-3 TRBV5-1 CASSGPESVTDTQYF TGCGCCAGCAGCGGTCCAGAATCGGTCACAGATACGCAGTATTTT
- - TRBJ1-1 TRBV5-1 CASSESTMNTEAFF TGCGCCAGCAGCGAATCCACTATGAACACTGAAGCTTTCTTT
- - TRBJ2-7 TRBV7-2 CASSSTRLEQYF TGTGCCAGCAGCTCGACTCGTCTCGAGCAGTACTTC
- - TRBJ2-7 TRBV2 CASSKYSIPSYEQYF TGTGCCAGCAGTAAGTACAGTATACCCTCCTACGAGCAGTACTTC
- - TRBJ1-1 TRBV20-1 CSARQNTEAFF TGCAGTGCTAGACAGAACACTGAAGCTTTCTTT
TRBD2 few TRBJ2-5 TRBV7-2 CASSQRRAGGLETQYF TGTGCCAGCAGCCAAAGAAGGGCGGGGGGGCTTGAGACCCAGTACTTC
- - TRBJ1-2 TRBV9 CASSRHGSYGYTF TGTGCCAGCAGCCGGCATGGGAGCTATGGCTACACCTTC
- - TRBJ1-1 TRBV2 CASTLDTYSEAFF TGTGCCAGCACTCTGGACACTTACAGTGAAGCTTTCTTT
- - TRBJ2-1 TRBV7-7 CASSLGIGTGNNEQFF TGTGCCAGCAGCTTGGGCATCGGGACGGGAAACAATGAGCAGTTCTTC
- few TRBJ1-2 TRBV19 CASSIGAGNYGYTF TGTGCCAGTAGTATAGGTGCGGGCAACTATGGCTACACCTTC
- - TRBJ2-5 TRBV10-1 CASSARAQGETQYF TGCGCCAGCAGCGCCAGGGCGCAGGGAGAGACCCAGTACTTC
TRBD2 - TRBJ2-7 TRBV19 CASSRLAGEYEQYF TGTGCCAGTAGTAGACTAGCGGGAGAGTACGAGCAGTACTTC
TRBD2 once TRBJ2-7 TRBV4-2 CASSQATAGGPYEQYF TGTGCCAGCAGCCAAGCCACCGCGGGAGGGCCCTACGAGCAGTACTTC
- - TRBJ1-1 TRBV30 CAWSQVNTEAFF TGTGCCTGGTCACAGGTGAACACTGAAGCTTTCTTT
- few TRBJ1-1 TRBV7-9 CASSLVNTEAFF TGTGCCAGCAGCTTAGTAAACACTGAAGCTTTCTTT
TRBD2 - TRBJ2-5 TRBV19 CASSIVPGGQETQYF TGTGCCAGTAGTATAGTCCCGGGGGGGCAAGAGACCCAGTACTTC
TRBD1 - TRBJ2-3 TRBV4-3 CASSLGQMAPDTQYF TGCGCCAGCAGCCTGGGACAGATGGCCCCGGATACGCAGTATTTT
- - TRBJ1-2 TRBV5-1 CASKTLNYGYTF TGCGCCAGCAAGACACTTAACTATGGCTACACCTTC
- - TRBJ2-5 TRBV27 CASSFSGSVGETQYF TGTGCCAGCAGTTTTTCGGGGAGCGTTGGAGAGACCCAGTACTTC
- - TRBJ2-1 TRBV20-1 CSSVYNEQFF TGCAGTTCCGTCTACAATGAGCAGTTCTTC
- - TRBJ1-6 TRBV11-1 CASSTGYNSPLHF TGTGCCAGCAGCACAGGTTATAATTCACCCCTCCACTTT
- - TRBJ2-7 TRBV11-2 CASSSQLEQYF TGTGCCAGCAGCTCGCAACTAGAGCAGTACTTC